These 17 T cell receptor beta chains were all obtained from the same sample, sequenced in a study of cytomegalovirus exposure and HLA in healthy donors (TCRdb year 2017). Library generation was performed with the immunoSEQ multiplex PCR assay. The multiplex PCR relied on a mix of 60 forward primers for TCR Vbeta segments and 13 reverse primers for TCR Jbeta segments. Not all clones reach the TCRdb copy of this immuneACCESS table, which keeps in-frame sequences only. Checked studies attribute under half of the gap to unresolved V genes and leave the rest unexplained. The sample table shows about 150,000 clones, and more than 60% are seen once. The top ten hold approximately 4% of the sample. Sequencing input: PBMCs. The source is a woman between 40 and 50 years old in good health and CMV-seronegative.

In this sample, this clone turned up a few times. The CDR3 is CASSSGTGLFEQYF. CDR3 sequence (DNA): TGTGCCAGCTCGTCCGGGACAGGGTTGTTCGAGCAGTACTTC. The gene calls are TRBV7-9 and TRBJ2-7; 9 nucleotides line up with TRBD1. Germline V gene lookup returns CDR1 SEHNR and CDR2 FQNEAQ (reference sequence). This CDR3 is built from 14 residues. V lost 8 bases and J lost 6; bases outside the gene matches: 11.

The chain combines TRBV7-9 with TRBJ1-4; D gene ambiguous. This CDR3 is 15 amino acids long. CDR1 is SEHNR and CDR2 is FQNEAQ in the germline V gene (reference sequence). Between the trimmed V and J ends, which lost 2 bases and 0 bases, there was a span of 7 bases. CDR3 DNA sequence: TGTGCCAGCAGCTTATCCAGTGCAACTAATGAAAAACTGTTTTTT. Translation gives CASSLSSATNEKLFF.

A note on this clone: At one end, the junction sequence differs from germline, possibly due to a read error. This chain links TRBV6-5 with TRBJ2-2; 12 bases are a match to TRBD1. Germline CDR1 MNHEY, CDR2 SVGAGI. The CDR3 contains 16 residues. The CDR3 bases are TGTGCCAGCAGTTACTCGGGACAGGGGGCGGACCGGGGAGCTGTTTTT. Its protein product is CASSYSGQGADRGAVF.

The chain links TRBV5-1 to TRBJ2-7; D uncertain. The germline V gene has CDR1 SGHRS and CDR2 YFSETQ. V was trimmed by 2 bases and J by 1 base, leaving 7 bases between them. CDR3 length: 13 residues. CDR3 protein: CASSFIDSYEQYF. CDR3 nucleotides: TGCGCCAGCAGCTTTATAGATTCCTACGAGCAGTACTTC.

The rearrangement joins TRBV7-9 to TRBJ2-1; D is unresolved. Trimming took 0 bases from V and 3 from J, leaving 6 bases between them. CDR3 length: 14 residues. CDR1 SEHNR and CDR2 FQNEAQ come from the germline V gene (reference sequence). This chain's CDR3 is CASSLAVYYNEQFF. Here the CDR3 DNA reads TGTGCCAGCAGCTTAGCTGTCTACTACAATGAGCAGTTCTTC.

This chain links TRBV5-1 with TRBJ2-5, with 9 bases lining up with TRBD2. V dropped 4 bases and J dropped 5; count of bases not matched to a gene: 12. CDR3 length: 16 amino acids. Germline V lookup: CDR1 SGHRS, CDR2 YFSETQ. The DNA of the CDR3 is TGCGCCAGCAGCGCCGGACTAGCGAATCCGGGGGAGACCCAGTACTTC. Translating it yields CASSAGLANPGETQYF. Complete variable domain (other parts from reference TRBV5-1 and TRBJ2-5): KAGVTQTPRYLIKTRGQQVTLSCSPISGHRSVSWYQQTPGQGLQFLFEYFSETQRNKGNFPGRFSGRQFSNSRSEMNVSTLELGDSALYLCASSAGLANPGETQYFGPGTRLLVL.

The chain carries TRBV10-3 and TRBJ2-7, with 8 nucleotides matching TRBD2. CDR1 and CDR2 from the germline V gene are ENHRY and SYGVKD. The length of the CDR3 is 13 residues. V shed 7 bases, J shed 2 bases, and the junction held 4 bases outside the gene matches. The chain's CDR3 is CAIKAGETYEQYF. The CDR3 bases are TGTGCCATCAAAGCGGGAGAAACCTACGAGCAGTACTTC.

The chain recombines TRBV9 with TRBJ1-3; no definite D call. The CDR3 totals 14 residues. V lost 3 bases to trimming and J lost 2 bases, with 9 bases between them. Germline CDR1 SGDLS, CDR2 YYNGEE. The CDR3 sequence is CASSDGGTGNTIYF. CDR3 DNA: TGTGCCAGCAGCGATGGAGGCACTGGAAACACCATATATTTT.

The chain combines TRBV6-5 with TRBJ2-5; 9 bases fit TRBD1. The CDR3 is made up of 14 amino acids. The J segment lost 5 bases and the V segment lost 8 bases, leaving 9 bases of the junction unmatched. Germline-derived CDR1 and CDR2 are MNHEY and SVGAGI. CDR3 amino acids: CASHRGLREETQYF. As DNA, the CDR3 is TGTGCCAGCCACAGGGGGCTGAGAGAGGAGACCCAGTACTTC.

The count of this clone is one. The chain combines TRBV5-8 with TRBJ2-3, with 7 bases lining up with TRBD2. The V gene end was trimmed by 4 bases and the J gene end by 2 bases; junction bases not matched to a gene: 4. Germline loops: CDR1 SGHTS, CDR2 YDEGEE. This CDR3 has 14 amino acids. CDR3 DNA: TGTGCCAGCAGCCCCGGACTAGTCACAGATACGCAGTATTTT. It encodes CASSPGLVTDTQYF. Full variable domain (outside the CDR3, taken from reference TRBV5-8 and TRBJ2-3): EAGVTQSPTHLIKTRGQQATLRCSPISGHTSVYWYQQALGLGLQFLLWYDEGEERNRGNFPPRFSGRQFPNYSSELNVNALELEDSALYLCASSPGLVTDTQYFGPGTRLTVL.

The gene calls are TRBV7-9 and TRBJ2-1; 8 positions agree with TRBD1. Germline CDR1 reads SEHNR; CDR2 reads FQNEAQ (reference sequence). This CDR3 has 15 amino acids. The junction had 13 bases not matched to a gene; V was cut back by 6 bases and J by 9 bases. CDR3 nucleotides: TGTGCCAGCAGTTTGCCGGGACAGGAGTTCGGTGAGCAGTTCTTC. Translating it yields CASSLPGQEFGEQFF.

This clone was counted between two and nine times. The same CDR3 also results from other DNA sequences found in this sample. The chain carries TRBV5-1 and TRBJ2-5, with TRBD2 matching 7 bases. This CDR3 comprises 13 residues. The ends lost 0 bases at V and 4 bases at J; junction bases unmatched: 0. Germline V gives CDR1 SGHRS, CDR2 YFSETQ. CDR3 in amino acids: CASSLASGETQYF. As DNA, the CDR3 is TGCGCCAGCAGCTTGGCTAGCGGAGAGACCCAGTACTTC.

The chain couples TRBV27 to TRBJ2-3; maybe TRBD2 (6 bases). Trimming shortened V by 8 bases and J by 2 bases, and 8 bases separated the two germline ends. Germline lookup yields CDR1 MNHEY and CDR2 SMNVEV (reference sequence). This CDR3 contains 12 residues. CDR3 bases: TGTGCCAGCGGAGGGATCACAGATACGCAGTATTTT. Its protein product is CASGGITDTQYF.

The V gene is TRBV7-8, the J gene TRBJ1-5; 7 positions match TRBD1. V was clipped by 3 bases and J by 5 bases; unmatched bases: 7. The CDR3 has 15 residues. Germline V lookup: CDR1 SGHVS, CDR2 FQNEAQ. The CDR3, as DNA: TGTGCCAGCAGCTTTGACAGGGTGGGCGATCAGCCCCAGCATTTT. The encoded protein is CASSFDRVGDQPQHF.

The V call is TRBV6-1, the J call TRBJ2-7; D might be TRBD2 (5 bases). With 5 bases removed from V and 3 bases from J, the gap between germline ends came to 14 bases. Germline loops: CDR1 MNHNS, CDR2 SASEGT. The CDR3 covers 14 residues. CDR3 bases: TGTGCCAGCAGTTTTAGCGTGGAGCGCTACGAGCAGTACTTC. Protein sequence: CASSFSVERYEQYF.

The rearrangement uses TRBV25-1 and TRBJ2-1, with D possibly matching TRBD2 (6 bases). The length of the CDR3 is 15 residues. From germline, CDR1 is MGHDK and CDR2 SYGVNS. V gave up 1 base and J gave up 6 bases, with 13 bases separating them. The CDR3 DNA reads TGTGCCAGCAGTGAATTGGGAGTGGAGGGCAATGAGCAGTTCTTC. Translation gives CASSELGVEGNEQFF.

The rearrangement links TRBV10-3 to TRBJ2-5, with D tentatively TRBD2 (6 bases). V was cut by 5 bases and J by 4 bases, with 17 bases left in between. This CDR3 contains 15 residues. CDR1 is ENHRY, CDR2 SYGVKD, per germline. CDR3 residues: CAISLGLPGRETQYF. CDR3 bases: TGTGCCATCAGTTTGGGACTTCCTGGCAGAGAGACCCAGTACTTC.